These 9 T cell receptor beta chains originate from one sample sequenced in a study of Ad26.COV2.S vaccination and SARS-CoV-2 variants. The assay was immunoSEQ multiplex PCR, and TCRdb's table has in-frame clones only and misses some. The table shows 300,000 to 400,000 clones, with roughly 90% occurring only once. Treatment meaning: roughly 18 received Ad26.COV2.S at low or high dose, single or two shots; roughly five received placebo; per-sample allocation not given. Day 63 following the first vaccine or placebo injection was when the samples were taken. Specimen: peripheral blood, collected in a trial of Ad26.COV2.S vaccine versus placebo. The source is a person aged 18-65 years who received the Ad26.COV2.S COVID-19 vaccine or a placebo.

J is TRBJ2-3 and V is TRBV18; TRBD1 matches 7 bases. V was clipped by 2 bases and J by 5 bases; unmatched bases: 7. Per germline, CDR1 KGHSH and CDR2 LQKENI. CDR3 length: 15 amino acids. The DNA for the CDR3 is TGTGCCAGCTCACCAAGGGGGCCGGCGGTAGATACGCAGTATTTT. Translating gives CASSPRGPAVDTQYF.

The chain couples TRBV11-3 to TRBJ1-1; 8 positions match TRBD1. Trimming took 5 bases from V and 5 from J; bases not matched to a gene: 7. The CDR3 is made up of 14 amino acids. Germline values: CDR1 SGHNT, CDR2 YENEEA. Here the CDR3 reads CASSTRTGWTEAFF. CDR3 bases: TGTGCCAGCAGCACCCGGACAGGGTGGACTGAAGCTTTCTTT.

V is TRBV3-1 (or the pseudogene TRBV3-2) and J is TRBJ1-5; 10 bases agree with TRBD1. V shed 1 base, J shed 3 bases, and the junction held 3 bases outside the gene matches. The CDR3 loop spans 16 amino acids. Germline V lookup: CDR1 LGHDT, CDR2 YNNKEL (reference sequence). In DNA form, the CDR3 reads TGTGCCAGCAGCCAAGGGGGACAGGGGCCCAATCAGCCCCAGCATTTT. Amino acid sequence: CASSQGGQGPNQPQHF.

The chain links TRBV4-3 to TRBJ2-5, with 7 positions matching TRBD2. The CDR3 runs to 15 residues. V lost 4 bases and J lost 2; bases outside the gene matches: 7. CDR1 is LGHNA and CDR2 is YSLEER in the germline V gene. The CDR3 DNA reads TGCGCCAGCAGCCCCTTCGGGGGGTTACAAGAGACCCAGTACTTC. This codes for CASSPFGGLQETQYF.

A single count supports this clone. The CDR3 DNA reads TGTGCCAGCAGTTTCGACCCTGGGACAGGGGGCACTGAAGCTTTCTTT. It yields the protein CASSFDPGTGGTEAFF. J is TRBJ1-1 and V is TRBV6-5, with 11 nucleotides matching TRBD1. Germline values: CDR1 MNHEY, CDR2 SVGAGI. The CDR3 is 16 residues long. The V segment lost 4 bases and the J segment 4 bases; nucleotides outside the gene matches: 8.

This clone was seen a single time. The rearrangement links TRBV6-2 or TRBV6-3 to TRBJ1-4, with D possibly being TRBD1 (5 bases). Germline V lookup: CDR1 MNHEY, CDR2 SVGEGT. The CDR3 runs to 13 residues. V was clipped by 2 bases and J by 10 bases, with 11 bases between them. CDR3 DNA: TGTGCCAGCAGTTACACACAGGACGGAAAACTGTTTTTT. Translation gives CASSYTQDGKLFF.

This clone showed up just a few times. The V and J genes are TRBV6-2 or TRBV6-3 and TRBJ1-5; D gene uncertain. This CDR3 comprises 17 residues. The V end was cut by 2 bases, the J end by 0 bases, with 14 bases between. The V gene's germline CDR1 is MNHEY and CDR2 SVGEGT. This CDR3 reads CASSYGSTLYSNQPQHF. As DNA, the CDR3 is TGTGCCAGCAGTTACGGATCGACCCTTTATAGCAATCAGCCCCAGCATTTT.

The chain joins TRBV2 to TRBJ2-1, with 8 bases identical to TRBD1. The CDR3 is made up of 14 amino acids. Germline trimming cut 8 bases from V and 4 bases from J; bases unmatched to any gene: 7. CDR1 is SNHLY and CDR2 is FYNNEI in the germline V gene. The CDR3 DNA sequence: TGTGCCAGCTTGGGACAGGTGTTTTACAATGAGCAGTTCTTC. The encoded protein is CASLGQVFYNEQFF.

The chain couples TRBV28 to TRBJ1-2; D remains ambiguous. The CDR3 is made up of 11 amino acids. V shed 6 bases and J shed 8 bases, with 10 bases lying between them. From germline, CDR1 is MDHEN and CDR2 SYDVKM. This chain's CDR3 is CASSSNIGYTF. The CDR3 DNA is TGTGCCAGCAGCTCAAATATCGGCTACACCTTC.